The 24 T cell receptor beta chains reported below all come from one sample, sequenced in a study of Ad26.COV2.S vaccination and SARS-CoV-2 variants. Treatment: about 20 received Ad26.COV2.S at low or high dose, single or two shots; a few received placebo; per-sample allocation not given. At day 63 after the first vaccine or placebo injection, samples were drawn. Profiled with immunoSEQ multiplex PCR; TCRdb holds only in-frame clones, not every one. The sample has about 350,000 clones, around 88% seen once; the top ten hold roughly 10%. The sequenced sample was peripheral blood, obtained in a trial of Ad26.COV2.S vaccine versus placebo. The receptors shown here come from a person between 18 and 65 years old who received the Ad26.COV2.S COVID-19 vaccine or a placebo.

The chain is built from TRBV7-9 and TRBJ2-7; D is unclear. The CDR3 length is 15 residues. Germline lookup yields CDR1 SEHNR and CDR2 FQNEAQ (reference sequence). Trimming stripped 5 bases from V and 3 bases from J, with 17 bases between. The DNA for the CDR3 is TGTGCCAGCAGCCCGGCGGTCCCAGGTGGCTACGAGCAGTACTTC. Residues: CASSPAVPGGYEQYF.

The V gene is TRBV2, the J gene TRBJ2-5; 10 bases are a match to TRBD2. This CDR3 contains 16 residues. Per germline, CDR1 SNHLY and CDR2 FYNNEI. After removal of 0 bases from V and 5 bases from J, the junction contained 6 bases not matched to a gene. CDR3 nucleotide sequence: TGTGCCAGCAGTGAAGCCCTAGCGGGAGTGGATGAGACCCAGTACTTC. Protein product: CASSEALAGVDETQYF.

In the case of this clone: A junction end diverges from the germline sequence, so it may reflect a read error. The chain employs TRBV6-5 and TRBJ1-2; D uncertain. The CDR3 has 14 amino acids. CDR1 and CDR2 from the germline V gene are MNHEY and SVGAGI. The CDR3 bases are TGTGCCAGCAGTGACTCCCCGAACGACTATGGCTACACCTTC. Protein: CASSDSPNDYGYTF.

The rearrangement links TRBV6-5 to TRBJ2-1; 8 nucleotides line up with TRBD2. Per germline, CDR1 MNHEY and CDR2 SVGAGI. The CDR3 runs 15 residues. Trimming took 6 bases from V and 4 from J; bases not matched to a gene: 8. The CDR3 reads CASRTSGGGYNEQFF. The CDR3 coding sequence is TGTGCCAGCAGGACCAGCGGGGGAGGGTACAATGAGCAGTTCTTC.

This sequence joins TRBV28 and TRBJ1-5, with a weak D call TRBD1 (5 bases). This CDR3 region has 19 residues. The V gene lost 5 bases and the J gene lost 3 bases, with 26 bases spanning the gap. The germline CDR1 and CDR2 sequences are MDHEN and SYDVKM. The CDR3 coding sequence is TGTGCCAGCAGTCCACTGGGACGGTCCTTCAAGGTTAACAATCAGCCCCAGCATTTT. This codes for CASSPLGRSFKVNNQPQHF.

This clone was observed once. V is TRBV4-3 and J is TRBJ2-7, with D unclear. CDR1 is LGHNA, CDR2 YSLEER, per germline. Trimming shortened V by 0 bases and J by 0 bases, and 9 bases separated the two germline ends. The CDR3 contains 15 residues. This CDR3 reads CASSQDIGFSYEQYF. The CDR3 DNA is TGCGCCAGCAGCCAAGATATAGGGTTCTCCTACGAGCAGTACTTC.

The chain joins TRBV11-2 to TRBJ2-6, with D perhaps TRBD2 (5 bases). The CDR3 extends over 15 amino acids. The germline V and J ends were trimmed by 2 bases and 1 base, with 6 bases remaining between them. Germline-derived CDR1 and CDR2 are SGHAT and FQNNGV. The CDR3 here is CASSLRESGANVLTF. Here the CDR3 DNA reads TGTGCCAGCAGCTTAAGGGAGTCTGGGGCCAACGTCCTGACTTTC.

The chain combines TRBV28 with TRBJ2-7; D perhaps matches TRBD2 (5 bases). The CDR3 spans 17 residues. Per the germline V gene, CDR1 is MDHEN and CDR2 is SYDVKM. Trimming removed 3 bases at V and 0 bases at J, with 18 bases between. This chain's CDR3 is CASSFVLDPGSSYEQYF. In DNA, the CDR3 is TGTGCCAGCAGTTTCGTTCTCGACCCTGGGAGCTCCTACGAGCAGTACTTC.

The chain joins TRBV28 to TRBJ1-1; the D is unclear. V lost 6 bases to trimming and J lost 0 bases, with 11 bases between them. This CDR3 is built from 14 residues. Germline V gene data show CDR1 as MDHEN and CDR2 as SYDVKM. CDR3 residues: CASRTPEVNTEAFF. The CDR3, as DNA: TGTGCCAGCAGAACCCCGGAGGTGAACACTGAAGCTTTCTTT.

The rearrangement joins TRBV24-1 to TRBJ2-5; D is unclear. Trimming removed 2 bases at V and 4 bases at J, with 13 bases between. CDR3 length equals 15 residues. CDR1 is KGHDR, CDR2 SFDVKD, per germline. CDR3 DNA: TGTGCCACCAGTGATTCGGTCTGGGATCTAGAGACCCAGTACTTC. This gives the protein CATSDSVWDLETQYF.

The chain combines TRBV5-4 with TRBJ1-1; TRBD1 might be the D (6 bases). The germline V gene has CDR1 SGHNT and CDR2 YYREEE (reference sequence). CDR3 length equals 17 residues. V lost 0 bases and J lost 4, with 19 bases in between. CDR3 residues: CASSLGLISQGFTEAFF. Written as DNA, the CDR3 is TGTGCCAGCAGCTTGGGGCTTATTTCACAGGGTTTCACTGAAGCTTTCTTT.

This clone was seen once. V and J are TRBV6-5 and TRBJ2-5, with 14 bases identical to TRBD2. V lost 6 bases to trimming and J lost 3 bases; unmatched junction nucleotides: 0. The CDR3 loop spans 14 amino acids. Germline CDR1 is MNHEY and CDR2 is SVGAGI. CDR3 residues: CASRGLAGEETQYF. The CDR3 bases are TGTGCCAGCAGGGGACTAGCGGGAGAAGAGACCCAGTACTTC.

The count of this clone is one. J is TRBJ2-3 and V is TRBV19; D is perhaps TRBD1 or TRBD2 (5 bases each). From germline, CDR1 is LNHDA and CDR2 SQIVND (reference sequence). Between the trimmed V and J ends, which lost 4 bases and 6 bases, there was a span of 14 bases. CDR3 size: 14 residues. The CDR3 nucleotides read TGTGCCAGTAGTACTGGGACCCGAAGGGATACGCAGTATTTT. It translates to CASSTGTRRDTQYF.

The rearrangement joins TRBV18 to TRBJ2-5; 10 bases are a match to TRBD1. CDR3 size: 16 residues. Germline V CDR1 and CDR2: KGHSH, LQKENI. V lost 3 bases, J lost 2 bases, and 6 bases stayed unmatched. This chain's CDR3 is CASSPGQGRGQETQYF. The CDR3 nucleotides read TGTGCCAGCTCACCGGGACAGGGGCGAGGACAAGAGACCCAGTACTTC.

The chain carries TRBV6-5 and TRBJ2-3, with 8 bases identical to TRBD2. The CDR3 is 16 residues long. Germline CDR1 and CDR2: MNHEY and SVGAGI. The ends lost 2 bases at V and 4 bases at J; junction bases unmatched: 8. The DNA for the CDR3 is TGTGCCAGCAGTTACGGGGTGCGGGGGGCCTCAGATACGCAGTATTTT. Translation gives CASSYGVRGASDTQYF.

The chain is built from TRBV6-2 or TRBV6-3 and TRBJ1-6; 7 positions match TRBD1. CDR3 length: 19 amino acids. Looked up from germline, CDR1 is MNHEY and CDR2 is SVGEGT. V was pared by 2 bases and J by 6 bases, with 16 bases of the junction left unmatched. In nucleotides, the CDR3 is TGTGCCAGCAGTTACAGTCACTCTCGGGGACAGCGGGGTAATTCACCCCTCCACTTT. Residues: CASSYSHSRGQRGNSPLHF.

The rearrangement links TRBV5-1 to TRBJ1-3; D gene ambiguous. The CDR3 runs 14 residues. Trimming cost V 2 bases and J 0 bases, with 6 bases left between them. Germline V gives CDR1 SGHRS, CDR2 YFSETQ. The DNA of the CDR3 is TGCGCCAGCAGCTTCGGCAGCTCTGGAAACACCATATATTTT. Translating it yields CASSFGSSGNTIYF.

The rearrangement links TRBV10-3 to TRBJ2-2, with a tentative D call TRBD1 (6 bases). CDR1 is ENHRY, CDR2 SYGVKD, per germline. There are 15 residues in the CDR3. Trimming shortened V by 4 bases and J by 5 bases, and 14 bases separated the two germline ends. CDR3 loop: CAISGQGRQTGELFF. The CDR3 bases are TGTGCCATCAGTGGGCAGGGGCGTCAAACCGGGGAGCTGTTTTTT.

Notes on this clone: This same CDR3 is encoded by further DNA sequences in the sample. The chain joins TRBV4-3 to TRBJ1-2; D is unresolved. The germline V gene encodes CDR1 LGHNA and CDR2 YSLEER. This CDR3 is built from 13 residues. With 0 bases removed from V and 4 bases from J, the gap between germline ends came to 6 bases. CDR3: CASSQDIGYGYTF. The CDR3, as DNA: TGCGCCAGCAGCCAAGATATAGGCTATGGCTACACCTTC.

This clone was counted a single time. DNA of the CDR3: TGTGCCAGCAGCTTACTAGCGGGACTCTATGAGCAGTTCTTC. This encodes CASSLLAGLYEQFF. The rearrangement joins TRBV6-2 or TRBV6-3 to TRBJ2-1; 10 bases agree with TRBD2. The V segment lost 6 bases and the J segment 8 bases; nucleotides outside the gene matches: 7. Germline V gives CDR1 MNHEY, CDR2 SVGEGT. The CDR3 length is 14 residues.

Here the CDR3 reads CASSQGSYYGYTF. For the CDR3, the DNA is TGTGCCAGCAGCCAAGGGAGCTACTATGGCTACACCTTC. The chain employs TRBV14 and TRBJ1-2; no definite D call. From germline, CDR1 is SGHDN and CDR2 FVKESK. This CDR3 comprises 13 residues. V was shortened by 1 base and J by 3 bases, with 6 bases between the two germline ends.

The rearrangement joins TRBV4-1 to TRBJ1-4; possible D gene TRBD1, 6 bases. The CDR3 runs to 16 residues. The V gene lost 4 bases and the J gene lost 0 bases, with 12 bases spanning the gap. The germline CDR1 and CDR2 sequences are MGHRA and YSYEKL. CDR3 DNA sequence: TGCGCCAGCAGCCGGCGACAGGTTGCAACTAATGAAAAACTGTTTTTT. Protein: CASSRRQVATNEKLFF.

This clone showed up just a few times. The CDR3 reads CASSSYGSGELFF. DNA for the CDR3: TGTGCCAGCAGTTCGTATGGCTCGGGGGAGCTGTTTTTT. The chain is built from TRBV27 and TRBJ2-2; D unclear. This CDR3 comprises 13 residues. Germline values: CDR1 MNHEY, CDR2 SMNVEV (reference sequence). V was clipped by 4 bases and J by 8 bases, with 11 bases between them.

V usage is TRBV12-3 or TRBV12-4 and J usage is TRBJ1-4; D gene unclear. The V gene lost 6 bases and the J gene lost 11 bases, with 16 bases spanning the gap. This CDR3 comprises 13 residues. This CDR3 reads CASSLSGFGKLFF. As DNA, the CDR3 is TGTGCCAGCAGCCTGTCCGGATTTGGGAAACTGTTTTTT.